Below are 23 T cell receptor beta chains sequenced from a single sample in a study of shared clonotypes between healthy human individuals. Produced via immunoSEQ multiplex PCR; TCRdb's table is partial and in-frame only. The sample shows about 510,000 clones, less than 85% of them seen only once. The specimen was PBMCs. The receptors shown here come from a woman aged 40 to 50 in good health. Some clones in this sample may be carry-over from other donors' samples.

CDR3 region: CASKIPGQGTGELFF. The CDR3 DNA reads TGTGCCAGCAAAATACCGGGACAGGGAACCGGGGAGCTGTTTTTT. V is TRBV28 and J is TRBJ2-2; TRBD1 matches at 9 bases. CDR3 size: 15 residues. Germline V CDR1 and CDR2: MDHEN, SYDVKM. Losses at the gene ends were 7 bases for V and 5 bases for J; bases not matched to a gene: 8.

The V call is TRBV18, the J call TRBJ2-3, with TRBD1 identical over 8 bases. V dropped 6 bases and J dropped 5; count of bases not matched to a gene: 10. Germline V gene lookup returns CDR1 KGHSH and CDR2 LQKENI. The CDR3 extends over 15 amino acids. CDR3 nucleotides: TGTGCCAGCTCCCGACGTACAGGGGGACAAGATACGCAGTATTTT. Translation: CASSRRTGGQDTQYF.

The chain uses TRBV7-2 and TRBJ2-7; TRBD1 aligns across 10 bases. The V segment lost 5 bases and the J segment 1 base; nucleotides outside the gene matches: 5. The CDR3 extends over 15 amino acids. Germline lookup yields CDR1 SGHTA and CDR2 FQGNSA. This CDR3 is CASSTGTGASYEQYF. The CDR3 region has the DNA TGTGCCAGCAGCACCGGGACAGGGGCTTCCTACGAGCAGTACTTC.

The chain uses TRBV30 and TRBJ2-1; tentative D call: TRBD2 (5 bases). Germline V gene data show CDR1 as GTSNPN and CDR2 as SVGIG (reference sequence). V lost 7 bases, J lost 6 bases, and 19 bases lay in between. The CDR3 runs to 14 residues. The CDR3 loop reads CAYPADSHFNEQFF. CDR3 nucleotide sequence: TGTGCCTACCCCGCGGACTCCCACTTCAATGAGCAGTTCTTC.

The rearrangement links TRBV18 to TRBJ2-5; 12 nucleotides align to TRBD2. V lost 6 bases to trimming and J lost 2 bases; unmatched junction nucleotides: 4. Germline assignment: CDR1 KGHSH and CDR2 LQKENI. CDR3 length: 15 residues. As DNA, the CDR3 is TGTGCCAGCTCCCCAGGGACTAGCGGGCAAGAGACCCAGTACTTC. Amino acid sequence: CASSPGTSGQETQYF.

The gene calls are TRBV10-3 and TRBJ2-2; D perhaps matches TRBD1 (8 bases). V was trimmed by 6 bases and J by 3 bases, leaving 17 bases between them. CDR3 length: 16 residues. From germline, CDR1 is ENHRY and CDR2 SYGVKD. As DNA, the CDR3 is TGTGCCATCAGAAAACAGGGGGGGTTGGACACCGGGGAGCTGTTTTTT. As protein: CAIRKQGGLDTGELFF.

CDR3 amino acids: CASSPDQGTYGYTF. The DNA for the CDR3 is TGCGCCAGCAGCCCAGACCAGGGTACCTATGGCTACACCTTC. The V and J genes are TRBV5-1 and TRBJ1-2; maybe TRBD1 (5 bases). The germline V and J ends were trimmed by 4 bases and 4 bases, with 14 bases remaining between them. The CDR3 is made up of 14 amino acids. CDR1 is SGHRS and CDR2 is YFSETQ in the germline V gene.

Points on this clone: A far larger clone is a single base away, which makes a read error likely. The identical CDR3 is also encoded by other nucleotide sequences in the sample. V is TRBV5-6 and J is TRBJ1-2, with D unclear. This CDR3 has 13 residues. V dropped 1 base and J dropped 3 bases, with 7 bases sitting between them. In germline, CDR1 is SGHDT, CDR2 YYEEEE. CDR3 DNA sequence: TGTGCCAGCAGCTTGTGGGATCACTATGGCTACACCTTC. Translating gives CASSLWDHYGYTF.

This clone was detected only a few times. The CDR3 DNA reads TGTGCCTGGCGGGACACTAACTCTGAAGCTTTCTTT. Encoded protein: CAWRDTNSEAFF. The V call is TRBV30, the J call TRBJ1-1, with D perhaps matching TRBD1 (6 bases). CDR3 length: 12 residues. Trimming took 5 bases from V and 6 from J, leaving 13 bases between them. Looked up from germline, CDR1 is GTSNPN and CDR2 is SVGIG (reference sequence).

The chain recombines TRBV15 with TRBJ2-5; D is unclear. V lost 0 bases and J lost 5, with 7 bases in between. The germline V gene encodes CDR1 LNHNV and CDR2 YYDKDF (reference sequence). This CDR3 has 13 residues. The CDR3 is CATSRDPGETQYF. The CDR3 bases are TGTGCCACCAGCAGAGATCCCGGGGAGACCCAGTACTTC.

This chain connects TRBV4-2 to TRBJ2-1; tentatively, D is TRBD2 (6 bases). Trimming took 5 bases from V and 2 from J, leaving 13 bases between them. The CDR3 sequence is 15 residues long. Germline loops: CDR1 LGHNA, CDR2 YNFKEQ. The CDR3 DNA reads TGTGCCAGCAGCAGGAGTAGCGGCACCTACAATGAGCAGTTCTTC. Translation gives CASSRSSGTYNEQFF.

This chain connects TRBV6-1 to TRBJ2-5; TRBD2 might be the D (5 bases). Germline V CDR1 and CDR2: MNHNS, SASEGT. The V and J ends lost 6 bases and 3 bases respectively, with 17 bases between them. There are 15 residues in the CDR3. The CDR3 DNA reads TGTGCCAGCAGGGCCCGGACGGGGTTAAAAGAGACCCAGTACTTC. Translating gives CASRARTGLKETQYF.

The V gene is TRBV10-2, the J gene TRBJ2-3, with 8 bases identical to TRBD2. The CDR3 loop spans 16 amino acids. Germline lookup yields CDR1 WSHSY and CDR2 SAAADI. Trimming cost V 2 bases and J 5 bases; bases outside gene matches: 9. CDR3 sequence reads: CASSEGIAGSLDTQYF. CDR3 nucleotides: TGCGCCAGCAGTGAGGGTATAGCGGGATCGTTAGATACGCAGTATTTT.

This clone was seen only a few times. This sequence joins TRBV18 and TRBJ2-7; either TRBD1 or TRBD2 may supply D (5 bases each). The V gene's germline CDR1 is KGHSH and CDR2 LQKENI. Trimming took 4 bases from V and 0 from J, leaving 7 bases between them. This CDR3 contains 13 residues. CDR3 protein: CASSQGSSYEQYF. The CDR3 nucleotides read TGTGCCAGCTCACAGGGGAGCTCCTACGAGCAGTACTTC.

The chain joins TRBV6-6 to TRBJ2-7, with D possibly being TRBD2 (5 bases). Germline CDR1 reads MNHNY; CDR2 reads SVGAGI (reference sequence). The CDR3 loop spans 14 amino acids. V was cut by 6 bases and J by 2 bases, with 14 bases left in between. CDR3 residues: CASSPLERPYEQYF. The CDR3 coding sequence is TGTGCCAGCAGCCCACTAGAACGGCCCTACGAGCAGTACTTC.

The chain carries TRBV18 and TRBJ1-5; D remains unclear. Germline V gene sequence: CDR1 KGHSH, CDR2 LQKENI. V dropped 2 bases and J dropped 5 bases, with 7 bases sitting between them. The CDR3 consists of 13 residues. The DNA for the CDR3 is TGTGCCAGCTCACCATCGCAGGATCAGCCCCAGCATTTT. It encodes CASSPSQDQPQHF.

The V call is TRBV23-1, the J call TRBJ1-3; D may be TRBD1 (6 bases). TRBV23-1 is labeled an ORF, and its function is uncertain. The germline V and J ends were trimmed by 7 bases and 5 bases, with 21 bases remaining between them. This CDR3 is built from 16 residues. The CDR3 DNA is TGCGCCAGCACCCCAAGACGGCAGGGGAAAAGAAACACCATATATTTT. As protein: CASTPRRQGKRNTIYF.

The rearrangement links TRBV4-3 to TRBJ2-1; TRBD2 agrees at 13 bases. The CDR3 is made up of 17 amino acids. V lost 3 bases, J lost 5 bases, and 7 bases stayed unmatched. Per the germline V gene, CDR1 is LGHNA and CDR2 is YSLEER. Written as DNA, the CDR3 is TGCGCCAGCAGCCAGGCAGGACTAGCGGGGGAACACAATGAGCAGTTCTTC. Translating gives CASSQAGLAGEHNEQFF.

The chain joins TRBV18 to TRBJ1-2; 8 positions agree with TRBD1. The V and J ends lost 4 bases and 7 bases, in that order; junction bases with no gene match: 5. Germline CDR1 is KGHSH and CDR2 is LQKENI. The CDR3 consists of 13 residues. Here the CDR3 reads CASSRDDRGGYTF. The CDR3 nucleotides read TGTGCCAGCTCACGAGACGACAGGGGTGGCTACACCTTC.

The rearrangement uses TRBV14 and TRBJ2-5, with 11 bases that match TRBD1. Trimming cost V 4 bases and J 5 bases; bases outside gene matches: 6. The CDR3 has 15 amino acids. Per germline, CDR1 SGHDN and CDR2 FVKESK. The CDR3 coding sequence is TGTGCCAGCAGCCCCCGGGACAGGGGGGGTGAGACCCAGTACTTC. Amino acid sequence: CASSPRDRGGETQYF.

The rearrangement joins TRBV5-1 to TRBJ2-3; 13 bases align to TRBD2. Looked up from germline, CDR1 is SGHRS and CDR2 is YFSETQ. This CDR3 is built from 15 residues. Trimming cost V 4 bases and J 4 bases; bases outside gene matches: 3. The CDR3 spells CASSRTSGSADTQYF. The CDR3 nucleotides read TGCGCCAGCAGCCGGACTAGCGGGAGCGCAGATACGCAGTATTTT. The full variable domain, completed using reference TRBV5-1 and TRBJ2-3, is KAGVTQTPRYLIKTRGQQVTLSCSPISGHRSVSWYQQTPGQGLQFLFEYFSETQRNKGNFPGRFSGRQFSNSRSEMNVSTLELGDSALYLCASSRTSGSADTQYFGPGTRLTVL.

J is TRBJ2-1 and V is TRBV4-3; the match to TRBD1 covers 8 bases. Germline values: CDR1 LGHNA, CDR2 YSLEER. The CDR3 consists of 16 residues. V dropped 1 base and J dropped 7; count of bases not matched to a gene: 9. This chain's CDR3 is CASSQGPGQEVNEQFF. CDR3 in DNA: TGCGCCAGCAGCCAAGGGCCGGGACAGGAGGTGAATGAGCAGTTCTTC.

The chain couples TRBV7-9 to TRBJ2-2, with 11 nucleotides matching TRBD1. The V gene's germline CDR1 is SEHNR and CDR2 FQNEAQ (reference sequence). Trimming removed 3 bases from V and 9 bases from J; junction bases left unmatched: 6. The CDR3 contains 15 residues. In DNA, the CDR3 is TGTGCCAGCAGCTTGTCGGGGACAGGGGGACGGGAGCTGTTTTTT. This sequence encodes CASSLSGTGGRELFF.